These 5 T cell receptor beta chains share one sample of origin, sequenced in a study of blood T cell repertoires in COVID-19 (dated by TCRdb to the early 2020s). The library came from the immunoSEQ multiplex PCR assay. Not all clones reach the TCRdb copy of this immuneACCESS table, which keeps in-frame sequences only. Checked studies attribute under half of the gap to unresolved V genes and leave the rest unexplained. For this sample there are 250,000 to 350,000 clones; about 90% appear just once. Roughly 4.3% of the sample lies in the top ten. The source material was PBMCs or T cells enriched from blood (not recorded which). These receptor sequences come from a woman aged 18-29 years with acute COVID-19.

The chain is built from TRBV7-2 and TRBJ2-7; a weak D match, TRBD2 (5 bases). Germline V gene lookup returns CDR1 SGHTA and CDR2 FQGNSA. CDR3 length equals 13 residues. Trimming removed 3 bases at V and 1 base at J, with 7 bases between. CDR3 DNA: TGTGCCAGCAGCTTGGACTTTTCCTACGAGCAGTACTTC. It translates to CASSLDFSYEQYF. Full variable domain (outside the CDR3, taken from reference TRBV7-2 and TRBJ2-7): GAGVSQSPSNKVTEKGKDVELRCDPISGHTALYWYRQSLGQGLEFLIYFQGNSAPDKSGLPSDRFSAERTGGSVSTLTIQRTQQEDSAVYLCASSLDFSYEQYFGPGTRLTVT.

Only one count was recorded for this clone. V and J are TRBV18 and TRBJ2-7; 10 bases match TRBD2. From germline, CDR1 is KGHSH and CDR2 LQKENI. With 0 bases clipped from V and 5 bases from J, the junction kept 10 bases outside the gene matches. This CDR3 contains 17 residues. The CDR3 region has the DNA TGTGCCAGCTCACCACCTAGCGGGAGGCCGCTGGGGAACGAGCAGTACTTC. As protein: CASSPPSGRPLGNEQYF.

The chain employs TRBV10-1 and TRBJ2-2, with TRBD1 matching over 10 bases. In germline, CDR1 is WNHNN, CDR2 SYGVQD (reference sequence). The CDR3 runs to 15 residues. J was trimmed by 1 base and V by 6 bases; bases with no gene match: 2. The CDR3: CASSRTGGNTGELFF. The CDR3 region has the DNA TGCGCCAGCAGCCGGACAGGGGGGAACACCGGGGAGCTGTTTTTT.

CDR3 nucleotide sequence: TGTGCCAGCAGCCCCCTTAGCGCTAGCTCCTACGAGCAGTACTTC. Encoded protein: CASSPLSASSYEQYF. The chain has TRBV5-4 and TRBJ2-7; D possibly corresponds to TRBD2 (5 bases). Germline V gene sequence: CDR1 SGHNT, CDR2 YYREEE (reference sequence). The CDR3 is 15 residues long. The V gene lost 4 bases and the J gene lost 0 bases, with 14 bases spanning the gap.

This clone was detected a few times. The chain combines TRBV28 with TRBJ1-4; D is unclear. V lost 6 bases, J lost 12 bases, and 14 bases lay in between. The V gene's germline CDR1 is MDHEN and CDR2 SYDVKM. The CDR3 has 12 residues. The CDR3 DNA reads TGTGCCAGCAGGGATACCCTAGAACAACTGTTTTTT. Amino acid sequence: CASRDTLEQLFF.